This T cell receptor beta chain was captured by sequencing in a study of shared clonotypes between healthy human individuals. Findings of the study overall: Relative to their counterparts shared across all four donors, non-shared clonotypes exhibited diminished generation probabilities.

Template for every sorted-subset replicate PCR totaled about 0.2 ug DNA, 25,000 to 30,000 T cell genomes. Method: immunoSEQ multiplex PCR; TCRdb's copy keeps in-frame clones and lacks some. The data contain about 120,000 clones, about 70% of them seen just once; the ten biggest clones take up roughly 23%. The CDR3 runs 15 residues. The V and J ends lost 3 bases and 7 bases respectively, with 18 bases between them. Per the germline V gene, CDR1 is MRHNA and CDR2 is SNTAGT. Note on this clone: Its antigen is currently unknown.

This TCR derives from a woman younger than 45 in good health. The J gene is TRBJ1-2, the V gene TRBV6-4; TRBD1 might be the D (5 bases). Sequenced input: memory CD8+ T cells sorted from blood. The sample's subset: CD45RO+ cells pooled with CCR7-negative TemRA cells. Written as DNA, the CDR3 is TGTGCCAGCAGTGAAACCAGGGAGCCTATGGGTGGCTACACCTTC. Protein sequence: CASSETREPMGGYTF.